This passage covers 25 T cell receptor beta chains from one sample sequenced in a study of T cells after yellow fever vaccination. TCRdb recomputed calls from the 5' RACE reads with MiXCR, one row per CDR3 protein. The table has a few hundred thousand distinct CDR3 sequences, about a sixth seen once. This specimen consisted of PBMCs, obtained 4 to 5 days after the first yellow fever vaccination. These receptors all stem from a man between 18 and 29 years old who received the YFV17D yellow fever vaccine.

This clonotype was observed a few times. The genes are TRBV19 and TRBJ1-1, with 7 nucleotides matching TRBD1. Trimming cost V 10 bases and J 0 bases; bases outside gene matches: 8. The CDR3 loop spans 14 amino acids. The germline gives CDR1 LNHDA, CDR2 SQIVND (reference sequence). The CDR3 bases are TGTGCCACCCACAGGGGAGATATGAACACTGAAGCTTTCTTT. It codes for CATHRGDMNTEAFF. Looking up the rest from reference TRBV19 and TRBJ1-1 gives the full variable domain: DGGITQSPKYLFRKEGQNVTLSCEQNLNHDAMYWYRQDPGQGLRLIYYSQIVNDFQKGDIAEGYSVSREKKESFPLTVTSAQKNPTAFYLCATHRGDMNTEAFFGQGTRLTVV.

This clonotype was counted between two and nine times. The chain joins TRBV4-1 to TRBJ2-1, with a weak D call TRBD1 (5 bases). The CDR3 totals 15 residues. CDR1 and CDR2 (germline): MGHRA, YSYEKL. V lost 1 base to trimming and J lost 8 bases, with 15 bases between them. CDR3 bases: TGCGCCAGCAGCCAAGTGGGAAAGGGGATCCATGAGCAGTTCTTC. Amino acid sequence: CASSQVGKGIHEQFF.

The rearrangement links TRBV28 to TRBJ2-7, with a tentative D call TRBD1 (5 bases). Germline V gene sequence: CDR1 MDHEN, CDR2 SYDVKM. The CDR3 sequence is 12 residues long. With 10 bases removed from V and 2 bases from J, the gap between germline ends came to 12 bases. The CDR3 DNA reads as TGTGCCACCACGTCAGGGCCCTACGAGCAGTACGTC. Protein sequence: CATTSGPYEQYV.

The chain recombines TRBV7-2 with TRBJ2-4; TRBD1 or TRBD2 may be the D gene (5 bases each). Trimming took off 11 bases at V and 1 base at J, with 18 bases between the two ends. The CDR3 spans 15 residues. The V gene's germline CDR1 is SGHTA and CDR2 FQGNSA. The CDR3 DNA is TGTGCCTCTACGGCCGAGGGGACGGCCAAAAACATTCAGTACTTC. It codes for CASTAEGTAKNIQYF.

The chain recombines TRBV7-3 with TRBJ2-2, with D perhaps assigned TRBD1 or TRBD2 (5 bases each). Germline V gene data show CDR1 as SGHTA and CDR2 as FQGTGA. V lost 5 bases and J lost 0, with 19 bases in between. The CDR3 length is 18 residues. The CDR3 nucleotides read TGTGCCAGCAGCCACGTGGGGCCTTCGGGGACGAACACCGGGGAGCTGTTTTTT. Translated: CASSHVGPSGTNTGELFF.

This clonotype has more than one count but fewer than ten. In nucleotides, the CDR3 is TGCGCCAGCAGCCAAGATCTGACCTCTCGCTATGGCTACACCTTC. It translates to CASSQDLTSRYGYTF. The V gene is TRBV4-3, the J gene TRBJ1-2; the D is unclear. The CDR3 has 15 amino acids. Germline CDR1 is LGHNA and CDR2 is YSLEER. Between the trimmed V and J ends, which lost 0 bases and 4 bases, there was a span of 12 bases.

The sample holds a few counts of this clonotype. The chain joins TRBV7-2 to TRBJ2-2; D not resolved. Germline V gene lookup returns CDR1 SGHTA and CDR2 FQGNSA. V shed 5 bases and J shed 11 bases, with 18 bases lying between them. The CDR3 covers 14 residues. The DNA of the CDR3 is TGTGCCAGCAGCCCCAAGGAATGGCAGGATGAGCTGTTTTTT. Translated, it gives CASSPKEWQDELFF.

The table lists this clonotype with a few counts. The chain uses TRBV19 and TRBJ1-1; D not certain. Trimming pared 7 bases from V and 4 bases from J, leaving 7 bases between. The CDR3 contains 11 residues. Per germline, CDR1 LNHDA and CDR2 SQIVND (reference sequence). CDR3 DNA sequence: TGTGCCAGTACAAGCGTCACTGAAGCTTTCTTT. Translated, it gives CASTSVTEAFF.

This clonotype was seen only a few times. The CDR3 is CATSRAATAIYNEQFF. The CDR3, as DNA: TGTGCCACCAGCAGAGCCGCCACTGCCATCTACAATGAGCAGTTCTTC. The rearrangement uses TRBV15 and TRBJ2-1; D gene uncertain. V was cut by 1 base and J by 3 bases, with 13 bases left in between. CDR1 and CDR2 (germline): LNHNV, YYDKDF (reference sequence). The CDR3 runs to 16 residues.

The chain employs TRBV4-3 and TRBJ1-5, with D hard to call. Germline CDR1 is LGHNA and CDR2 is YSLEER. The CDR3 is 14 residues long. Trimming pared 0 bases from V and 9 bases from J, leaving 12 bases between. The CDR3 protein is CASSQESSSWPQHF. CDR3 DNA: TGCGCCAGCAGCCAAGAATCCAGTTCGTGGCCCCAGCATTTT.

This clonotype was counted only a few times. The rearrangement links TRBV10-3 to TRBJ2-5; tentatively, D is TRBD2 (7 bases). Germline V gene data show CDR1 as ENHRY and CDR2 as SYGVKD. CDR3 length equals 17 residues. Trimming pared 4 bases from V and 1 base from J, leaving 19 bases between. CDR3 in DNA: TGTGCCATCAGTGTGAGTTTGGGGCGGGGGCTCCAAGAGACCCAGTACTTC. The encoded protein is CAISVSLGRGLQETQYF.

V usage is TRBV3-1 and J usage is TRBJ2-5; the match to TRBD2 covers 11 bases. The V segment lost 1 base and the J segment 5 bases; nucleotides outside the gene matches: 3. Germline CDR1 is LGHDT and CDR2 is YNNKEL (reference sequence). The length of the CDR3 is 15 residues. This CDR3 reads CASSQVTSGGETQYF. CDR3 nucleotide sequence: TGTGCCAGCAGCCAAGTAACTAGCGGGGGTGAGACCCAGTACTTC.

This sequence joins TRBV5-1 and TRBJ2-1; TRBD2 matches 7 bases. The CDR3 runs 14 residues. J gave up 8 bases and V 0 bases, and 5 bases lay outside the gene matches. Germline CDR1 reads SGHRS; CDR2 reads YFSETQ. The CDR3 sequence is CASSLDPSGDEQFF. The CDR3 DNA reads TGCGCCAGCAGCTTGGATCCTAGCGGCGATGAGCAGTTCTTC.

This clonotype showed up just a few times. The V and J genes are TRBV5-1 and TRBJ2-3; 10 nucleotides align to TRBD1. The V and J ends lost 3 bases and 5 bases, in that order; junction bases with no gene match: 3. In germline, CDR1 is SGHRS, CDR2 YFSETQ. CDR3 length equals 14 residues. This CDR3 is CASSYWTGGDTQYF. DNA for the CDR3: TGCGCCAGCAGCTACTGGACAGGGGGAGATACGCAGTATTTT.

This clonotype was observed a few times. The chain is built from TRBV20-1 and TRBJ1-2; unclear D gene. The CDR3 is made up of 14 amino acids. Germline V gene data show CDR1 as DFQATT and CDR2 as SNEGSKA (reference sequence). Trimming stripped 3 bases from V and 0 bases from J, with 11 bases between. The CDR3 sequence: CSARDLGTNYGYTF. CDR3 nucleotide sequence: TGCAGTGCTAGGGACCTTGGAACTAACTATGGCTACACCTTC.

The rearrangement links TRBV10-2 to TRBJ2-7; possible D gene TRBD2, 5 bases. The ends were cut back, 8 bases at V and 0 bases at J, with 11 bases in the middle. The germline V gene encodes CDR1 WSHSY and CDR2 SAAADI. There are 13 residues in the CDR3. The CDR3 sequence: CASGSGSSYEQYF. CDR3 coding DNA: TGCGCCAGCGGGAGCGGAAGCTCCTACGAGCAGTACTTC.

The chain joins TRBV7-2 to TRBJ2-7; D may match TRBD1 or TRBD2 (5 bases each). Between the trimmed V and J ends, which lost 5 bases and 6 bases, there was a span of 17 bases. Germline assignment: CDR1 SGHTA and CDR2 FQGNSA. The CDR3 extends over 14 amino acids. Here the CDR3 DNA reads TGTGCCAGCAGCCCGGCAAAAGGGGCGGGCGAGCAGTACTTC. Protein: CASSPAKGAGEQYF.

The sample holds a few counts of this clonotype. The V call is TRBV5-1, the J call TRBJ1-4; TRBD1 might be the D (5 bases). Trimming took 0 bases from V and 10 from J, leaving 10 bases between them. This CDR3 is 13 amino acids long. The germline gives CDR1 SGHRS, CDR2 YFSETQ. This CDR3 is CASSLEQGGKLFF. The DNA of the CDR3 is TGCGCCAGCAGCTTGGAGCAGGGAGGAAAACTGTTTTTT.

The rearrangement joins TRBV9 to TRBJ1-2; D is unclear. V was cut by 0 bases and J by 2 bases, with 5 bases left in between. The CDR3 covers 13 residues. CDR1 SGDLS and CDR2 YYNGEE come from the germline V gene. Here the CDR3 reads CASSVAQNYGYTF. CDR3 coding DNA: TGTGCCAGCAGCGTAGCCCAGAACTATGGCTACACCTTC.

This clonotype was observed a handful of times. The J gene is TRBJ2-1, the V gene TRBV11-2; TRBD2 aligns across 8 bases. The CDR3 runs 21 residues. In germline, CDR1 is SGHAT, CDR2 FQNNGV. The trim removed 0 bases at V and 0 bases at J, leaving 16 bases unmatched. This CDR3 reads CASSLDRFRGGRLSSYNEQFF. CDR3 DNA: TGTGCCAGCAGCTTAGATCGGTTTCGGGGGGGGAGATTGAGCTCCTACAATGAGCAGTTCTTC.

This clonotype has more than one count but fewer than ten. This chain uses TRBV6-5 with TRBJ2-1; D unclear. The CDR3 has 15 amino acids. Germline assignment: CDR1 MNHEY and CDR2 SVGAGI. V was pared by 4 bases and J by 6 bases, with 16 bases between. This CDR3 reads CASSLTARLRNEQFF. DNA for the CDR3: TGTGCCAGCAGTTTAACCGCGAGGTTACGCAATGAGCAGTTCTTC.

The table lists this clonotype with a few counts. This rearrangement joins TRBV4-3 to TRBJ2-7; the match to TRBD2 covers 8 bases. The J segment lost 1 base and the V segment lost 8 bases, leaving 10 bases of the junction unmatched. CDR1 and CDR2 from the germline V gene are LGHNA and YSLEER. The CDR3 loop spans 15 amino acids. CDR3 DNA: TGCGCCAGCGGAGGACTAGCCGCGATGTCCTACGAGCAGTACTTC. This gives the protein CASGGLAAMSYEQYF.

The V and J genes are TRBV9 and TRBJ1-1, with TRBD1 as a possible D gene (5 bases). V shed 0 bases and J shed 3 bases, with 12 bases lying between them. The CDR3 is 15 amino acids. The germline gives CDR1 SGDLS, CDR2 YYNGEE. This CDR3 is CASSVEAGRYTEAFF. As DNA, the CDR3 is TGTGCCAGCAGCGTAGAAGCAGGGCGCTACACTGAAGCTTTCTTT.

The chain recombines TRBV7-9 with TRBJ2-2, with D uncertain. The V end lost 2 bases, the J end lost 6 bases, and 7 bases lay between the germline ends. Germline V gives CDR1 SEHNR, CDR2 FQNEAQ (reference sequence). This CDR3 has 13 residues. As DNA, the CDR3 is TGTGCCAGCAGCTTACCCGTATCCGGGGAGCTGTTTTTT. Translating gives CASSLPVSGELFF.

The chain carries TRBV19 and TRBJ2-7; D gene uncertain. The V and J ends lost 0 bases and 7 bases respectively, with 10 bases between them. Germline CDR1 and CDR2: LNHDA and SQIVND (reference sequence). There are 13 residues in the CDR3. CDR3 loop: CASSIDGPREQYF. DNA of the CDR3: TGTGCCAGTAGTATAGATGGGCCTCGGGAGCAGTACTTC.